The rows below give T cell receptor beta chains drawn from one sample of a study of OX40 agonist ivuxolimab in advanced cancers. Using immunoSEQ multiplex PCR, the repertoire was profiled, and TCRdb retains in-frame clones only, with some absent. The sample consists of 45,000 to 60,000 clones, 79% of them appearing once. The sequencing used CD4+ or CD8+ T cells sorted from blood, collected in a trial of the OX40 agonist ivuxolimab. Source of these receptors: an adult with an advanced solid tumor such as melanoma, head and neck, liver or kidney cancer. Each CDR3 is given with its conserved first and last residue. D genes are given only for firm matches. Rows may omit the clone size; those that give it use once, few, many or a size class.

v_call	j_call	d_call	clone_size	cdr3_nt	cdr3_aa
TRBV7-9	TRBJ2-5	TRBD2	.	TGTGCCAGCAGCTTAGTCGTGGTAGCGGGGGGCGAAGAGACCCAGTACTTC	CASSLVVVAGGEETQYF
TRBV11-1	TRBJ2-7	.	few	TGTGCCAGCAGCTTGCTACAGGGCGCCTACGAGCAGTACTTC	CASSLLQGAYEQYF
TRBV5-4	TRBJ2-1	.	.	TGTGCCAGCAGCTTGGGCACAGGGTGGTGGTACAATGAGCAGTTCTTC	CASSLGTGWWYNEQFF
TRBV5-5	TRBJ1-5	.	.	TGTGCCAGCAGCTTGGAACCGCAGGCCAATCAGCCCCAGCATTTT	CASSLEPQANQPQHF
TRBV18	TRBJ2-1	.	.	TGTGCCAGCTCGTCCTCTGCCGATGAGCAGTTCTTC	CASSSSADEQFF
TRBV5-6	TRBJ2-7	.	.	TGTGCCAGCAGCCGAACCGGACTTTACGAGCAGTACTTC	CASSRTGLYEQYF
TRBV10-3	TRBJ1-1	.	.	TGTGCCATCTCCAAATCCCCTGGGGTAAGGAACACTGAAGCTTTCTTT	CAISKSPGVRNTEAFF
TRBV5-8	TRBJ1-2	TRBD1	.	TGTGCCAGCAGCTTGCCCGTGATAGACAGGGGTAAATATGGCTACACCTTC	CASSLPVIDRGKYGYTF
TRBV4-1	TRBJ1-1	TRBD1	few	TGCGCCAGCAGCCAACGATACGGACAGGGGTCCACTGAAGCTTTCTTT	CASSQRYGQGSTEAFF
TRBV12-5	TRBJ1-4	.	.	TGTGCTAGTGGTTTGGTACCAGGGCTCAAAAACGAGATTAATGAAAAACTGTTTTTT	CASGLVPGLKNEINEKLFF
TRBV4-2	TRBJ2-1	.	once	TGTGCCAGCAGTTCCTCCGGAGTAGAGCAGTTCTTC	CASSSSGVEQFF
TRBV10-3	TRBJ2-5	.	.	TGTGCCATCAGTGAAGGGGGGGGCGGCAGGGAGACCCAGTACTTC	CAISEGGGGRETQYF
TRBV7-9	TRBJ2-5	TRBD1	.	TGTGCCAGCAGCTTAGTTGTCAGGGGGGAGACCCAGTACTTC	CASSLVVRGETQYF
TRBV11-3	TRBJ2-5	.	.	TGTGCCAGCAGCTCACAAGAGACCCAGTACTTC	CASSSQETQYF
TRBV19	TRBJ2-7	TRBD1	once	TGTGCCAGTAGCCGGACAGGGGTAAAAGTCGAGCAGTACTTC	CASSRTGVKVEQYF
TRBV19	TRBJ1-5	TRBD1	.	TGTGCCAGTAGTAGGGGACAGCTCAATCAGCCCCAGCATTTT	CASSRGQLNQPQHF
TRBV7-9	TRBJ2-2	TRBD1	.	TGTGCCAGCAGCCTTACAGGGGGACAGGCCGGGGAGCTGTTTTTT	CASSLTGGQAGELFF
TRBV5-1	TRBJ2-3	.	once	TGCGCCAGCAGCTATGCTAGGGACACAGATACGCAGTATTTT	CASSYARDTDTQYF
TRBV6-5	TRBJ2-7	TRBD1	once	TGTGCCAGCAGCTGGGACAGGACCACCTACGAGCAGTACTTC	CASSWDRTTYEQYF
TRBV19	TRBJ2-3	.	.	TGTGCCAGTAGTATAGGGGGGGTCGGCACAGATACGCAGTATTTT	CASSIGGVGTDTQYF
TRBV19	TRBJ1-1	.	.	TGTGCCAGTAGTATCGTCGCCCAGGGCGTTGAAGCTTTCTTT	CASSIVAQGVEAFF
TRBV6-1	TRBJ1-6	TRBD1	.	TGTGCCAGCAGTGAAACAGGGGCCTTTAATTCACCCCTCCACTTT	CASSETGAFNSPLHF
TRBV7-9	TRBJ1-1	.	few	TGTGCCAGCAGCTTAGGAAAGGGAGCTAACACTGAAGCTTTCTTT	CASSLGKGANTEAFF
TRBV5-1	TRBJ2-1	.	.	TGCGCCAGCAGCTTGGGGGATCTCAACCACAATGAGCAGTTCTTC	CASSLGDLNHNEQFF
TRBV6-1	TRBJ2-3	TRBD2	.	TGTGCCAGTAGCGGGTCAAAGATTAGAGATACGCAGTATTTT	CASSGSKIRDTQYF
TRBV4-2	TRBJ2-5	.	medium-sized	TGTGCCAGCAGCCAAGAGGGAGAGACCCAGTACTTC	CASSQEGETQYF
TRBV4-2	TRBJ2-4	.	.	TGTGCCAGCAGCCAAGATCCGGGCTTTTTGGCGGACATTCAGTACTTC	CASSQDPGFLADIQYF
TRBV9	TRBJ1-4	TRBD1	.	TGTGCCAGCAGCGGCTACAGGGGGCAACTGTTTTTT	CASSGYRGQLFF
TRBV7-3	TRBJ1-1	.	few	TGTGCCATTCCGTCGGGGTTTGAAGCTTTCTTT	CAIPSGFEAFF
TRBV29-1	TRBJ2-5	TRBD2	.	TGCAGCTCCGGGGGCGGTAGCGGGGCATTAGAGACCCAGTACTTC	CSSGGGSGALETQYF
TRBV7-6	TRBJ1-1	.	.	TGTGCCAGCAGCTTAGGGCCCTTTGGGGGAACGAACACTGAAGCTTTCTTT	CASSLGPFGGTNTEAFF
TRBV13	TRBJ2-3	.	.	TGTGCCAGCAGCCGCGGCTTCGGGGCCACAGATACGCAGTATTTT	CASSRGFGATDTQYF
TRBV2	TRBJ2-2	.	.	TGTGCCAGCAGGGAGAGAATAACCGGGGAGCTGTTTTTT	CASRERITGELFF
TRBV6-5	TRBJ1-1	.	.	TGTGCCAGCAAACAGAACACTGAAGCTTTCTTT	CASKQNTEAFF
TRBV10-3	TRBJ2-7	TRBD2	.	TGTGCCATCAGCATAGGAGTAGGACTAGCGGGAAACTACGAGCAGTACTTC	CAISIGVGLAGNYEQYF
TRBV10-3	TRBJ1-5	TRBD1	.	TGTGCCATCAGTGCGGGGGACAGGGGGAATCAGCCCCAGCATTTT	CAISAGDRGNQPQHF
TRBV12-5	TRBJ2-1	.	.	TGTGCTAGTGCCCCTGAGAGCTCCTACAATGAGCAGTTCTTC	CASAPESSYNEQFF
TRBV6-5	TRBJ1-1	.	.	TGTGCCAGCAGTAGGGGGTCCCTGGACACTGAAGCTTTCTTT	CASSRGSLDTEAFF
TRBV7-3	TRBJ2-3	.	.	TGTGCCAGCAGCTTAAACGCGGGCTCGATCCAGGCAGATACGCAGTATTTT	CASSLNAGSIQADTQYF
TRBV7-9	TRBJ2-3	.	.	TGTGCCAGCAGCTCTGCTTTGGACAGTAGCACAGATACGCAGTATTTT	CASSSALDSSTDTQYF
TRBV6-6	TRBJ1-5	.	.	TGTGCCAGCAGTTTTGTGGGAGGGTCCTATCAGCCCCAGCATTTT	CASSFVGGSYQPQHF
TRBV10-3	TRBJ1-1	.	few	TGTGCCATCAGTGTAGAGGGAAGGACTGAAGCTTTCTTT	CAISVEGRTEAFF
TRBV5-4	TRBJ2-1	TRBD2	.	TGTGCCAGCAGCAAGACTAGCGGCCCCTCGGGCAATGAGCAGTTCTTC	CASSKTSGPSGNEQFF
TRBV5-1	TRBJ1-2	.	.	TGCGCCAGCAGCTTGGACGCAGGACGCTATGGCTACACCTTC	CASSLDAGRYGYTF
TRBV19	TRBJ1-2	TRBD1	.	TGTGCCAGTACAACCCCCCCGGGACAGGGAAGTGGTGGTTATGGCTACACCTTC	CASTTPPGQGSGGYGYTF
TRBV30	TRBJ2-1	.	few	TGTGCCTGGAGTGTGGGGCTAGCTGCGCAGTTCTTC	CAWSVGLAAQFF
TRBV18	TRBJ2-3	TRBD2	.	TGTGCCAGCTCACCGGGGACTATTAAGGATACGCAGTATTTT	CASSPGTIKDTQYF
TRBV10-3	TRBJ1-1	TRBD1	.	TGTGCCATCAGTATACTACCGACAGGGTCGAACACTGAAGCTTTCTTT	CAISILPTGSNTEAFF
TRBV5-4	TRBJ1-1	.	few	TGTGCCAGCAGCTTCTCAAGGGGTGATACTGAAGCTTTCTTT	CASSFSRGDTEAFF
TRBV28	TRBJ2-1	TRBD2	.	TGTGCCAGCACCCACCCGAGCGGGGGAAACAATGAGCAGTTCTTC	CASTHPSGGNNEQFF
TRBV19	TRBJ2-7	TRBD1	.	TGTGCCAGTAGTATACCCTCGGGACAGGGACAGTACGAGCAGTACTTC	CASSIPSGQGQYEQYF
TRBV5-5	TRBJ2-7	.	.	TGTGCCAGCAGCTCACGCCTGGATAGGGCAGTACCCTACGAGCAGTACTTC	CASSSRLDRAVPYEQYF
TRBV27	TRBJ2-1	TRBD2	.	TGTGCCAGCAGTTTGAGACTAGCGGGAGCGAATGAGCAGTTCTTC	CASSLRLAGANEQFF
TRBV9	TRBJ2-1	TRBD1	.	TGTGCCAGCAGCGTATCATCCGGACAGGGGGCAAGGAGGCCGTTCTTC	CASSVSSGQGARRPFF
TRBV18	TRBJ2-2	.	.	TGTGCCAGCTCACCACCGGGAGCCCCGATGAACACCGGGGAGCTGTTTTTT	CASSPPGAPMNTGELFF
TRBV6-1	TRBJ2-7	.	.	TGTGCCAGCAGTGGGTTAGGAGGGCATGAGCAGTACTTC	CASSGLGGHEQYF
TRBV19	TRBJ2-5	.	.	TGTGCCAGTAGTGGCCGGACGGGGGAGACCCAGTACTTC	CASSGRTGETQYF
TRBV5-1	TRBJ2-1	.	.	TGCGCCAGCACCATGGGTGGGGGTGTAAATGAGCAGTTCTTC	CASTMGGGVNEQFF
TRBV28	TRBJ2-5	.	.	TGTGCCAGCAGTGACCCGGGGGAACCGGGGACCCAGTACTTC	CASSDPGEPGTQYF
TRBV28	TRBJ1-2	.	.	TGTGCCAGCAGCTATCGACCCTCCGGGACATCCTATGGCTACACCTTC	CASSYRPSGTSYGYTF